The 17 T cell receptor beta chains presented below share a single source sample, sequenced in a study of blood T cells in healthy people across ages. Alongside a J-beta primer mix, a sample-barcoded 5' primer served in a second PCR lasting about 7 to 11 cycles. Each CDR3 protein is one row after TCRdb ran MiXCR on the 5' RACE reads. The data hold around 580,000 distinct CDR3 sequences, with 40% to 50% observed a single time. Sequencing was performed on blood. These receptors originate from an elderly man in good health.

This clonotype has more than one count but fewer than ten. This rearrangement joins TRBV9 to TRBJ2-6; no clear D gene. Trimming stripped 0 bases from V and 3 bases from J, with 7 bases between. Germline lookup yields CDR1 SGDLS and CDR2 YYNGEE. The CDR3 spans 15 residues. The CDR3 sequence is CASSVGGSGANVLTF. As DNA, the CDR3 is TGTGCCAGCAGCGTAGGAGGCAGTGGGGCCAACGTCCTGACTTTC.

The V and J genes are TRBV6-2 or TRBV6-3 and TRBJ2-7, with TRBD1 matching 9 bases. The germline V gene has CDR1 MNHEY and CDR2 SVGEGT. This CDR3 is 16 amino acids long. J gave up 4 bases and V 7 bases, and 14 bases lay outside the gene matches. This CDR3 is CASINTGTGIMYEQYF. The CDR3 DNA follows: TGTGCCAGCATTAACACCGGGACAGGGATTATGTACGAGCAGTACTTC.

This clonotype was picked up a small number of times. A much larger clone differs from this one at a single base, so this may be a read error. The chain combines TRBV6-6 with TRBJ2-3; TRBD1 agrees at 9 bases. After removal of 0 bases from V and 4 bases from J, the junction contained 8 bases not matched to a gene. Germline CDR1 is MNHNY and CDR2 is SVGAGI (reference sequence). The CDR3 length is 17 residues. The CDR3 nucleotides are TGTGCCAGCAGTTACTCTCGGGACAGGGAAGGTCCAGATACGCAGTATTTT. Its translation: CASSYSRDREGPDTQYF.

This clonotype was seen a few times. The chain has TRBV9 and TRBJ1-5; 8 nucleotides match TRBD1. Germline V gives CDR1 SGDLS, CDR2 YYNGEE. This CDR3 region has 15 residues. V was clipped by 3 bases and J by 0 bases; unmatched bases: 2. The CDR3 DNA reads TGTGCCAGCAGCGCGCAGGGGGCTAGCAATCAGCCCCAGCATTTT. As protein: CASSAQGASNQPQHF.

The chain combines TRBV29-1 with TRBJ2-7; possible D gene TRBD2, 6 bases. V was cut by 5 bases and J by 6 bases, with 14 bases left in between. From germline, CDR1 is SQVTM and CDR2 ANQGSEA. The CDR3 is 12 amino acids. CDR3 residues: CSVQDYSREQYF. Written as DNA, the CDR3 is TGCAGCGTTCAGGACTATTCGCGCGAGCAGTACTTC.

The gene calls are TRBV5-6 and TRBJ2-7; the D gene is possibly TRBD1 (7 bases). The germline V and J ends were trimmed by 2 bases and 9 bases, with 15 bases remaining between them. The CDR3 totals 13 residues. Germline V gives CDR1 SGHDT, CDR2 YYEEEE. The CDR3 coding sequence is TGTGCCAGCAGCTTTGGAGGGACAGCGGGGCAGTACTTC. As protein: CASSFGGTAGQYF.

The genes are TRBV6-2 or TRBV6-3 and TRBJ1-5; no clear D gene. This CDR3 has 14 amino acids. The germline V gene encodes CDR1 MNHEY and CDR2 SVGEGT. Trimming stripped 5 bases from V and 5 bases from J, with 13 bases between. CDR3 amino acids: CASSTRTGDQPQHF. DNA for the CDR3: TGTGCCAGCAGTACAAGGACCGGTGATCAGCCCCAGCATTTT.

This chain connects TRBV2 to TRBJ2-7; D gene ambiguous. The CDR3 runs 13 residues. Germline V gene data show CDR1 as SNHLY and CDR2 as FYNNEI. Trimming took off 7 bases at V and 6 bases at J, with 16 bases between the two ends. The CDR3 loop is CASTINGFSEQYF. The CDR3 DNA reads TGTGCCAGCACCATCAACGGTTTCTCCGAGCAGTACTTC.

The V and J genes are TRBV4-1 and TRBJ2-3; 7 nucleotides line up with TRBD2. Trimming cost V 6 bases and J 0 bases; bases outside gene matches: 9. The V gene's germline CDR1 is MGHRA and CDR2 YSYEKL. The CDR3 covers 16 residues. The CDR3, as DNA: TGCGCCAGCAGACCGCTGGCGGGGGTGAGCACAGATACGCAGTATTTT. Protein: CASRPLAGVSTDTQYF.

The chain has TRBV6-2 or TRBV6-3 and TRBJ2-3; no clear D. CDR1 and CDR2 (germline): MNHEY, SVGEGT. The CDR3 runs 16 residues. The ends were cut back, 2 bases at V and 6 bases at J, with 18 bases in the middle. CDR3 residues: CASSYNVRAPRDTQYF. CDR3 nucleotides: TGTGCCAGCAGTTACAATGTACGGGCTCCTCGGGATACGCAGTATTTT.

The chain combines TRBV4-3 with TRBJ1-1; D uncertain. Germline assignment: CDR1 LGHNA and CDR2 YSLEER. Trimming left V 4 bases short and J 2 bases short, with 8 bases between. The CDR3 sequence is 13 residues long. The CDR3 sequence: CASSLYSNTEAFF. The CDR3, as DNA: TGCGCCAGCAGCCTCTACAGCAACACTGAAGCTTTCTTT.

The V call is TRBV12-3 or TRBV12-4, the J call TRBJ2-1; a weak D match, TRBD2 (6 bases). Deletions cut 6 bases from V and 0 bases from J, with 21 bases between. This CDR3 is built from 18 residues. The CDR3 DNA is TGTGCCAGCAGCTCCCTCTACAACAGGCGGGGCTCCTACAATGAGCAGTTCTTC. Protein sequence: CASSSLYNRRGSYNEQFF.

This chain connects TRBV20-1 to TRBJ2-7; 8 nucleotides align to TRBD1. The germline V gene encodes CDR1 DFQATT and CDR2 SNEGSKA (reference sequence). The ends lost 7 bases at V and 2 bases at J; junction bases unmatched: 13. CDR3 length: 15 residues. CDR3: CSVPDRAYNAYEQYF. CDR3 sequence (DNA): TGCAGTGTCCCGGACAGGGCATACAATGCCTACGAGCAGTACTTC.

V usage is TRBV7-3 and J usage is TRBJ2-1, with a possible D match to TRBD1 (5 bases). CDR1 SGHTA and CDR2 FQGTGA come from the germline V gene. Between the trimmed V and J ends, which lost 5 bases and 0 bases, there was a span of 17 bases. The length of the CDR3 is 17 residues. CDR3 bases: TGTGCCAGCAGCGTAGACAGCAGTAGAAGCTCCTACAATGAGCAGTTCTTC. Translating it yields CASSVDSSRSSYNEQFF.

The table lists this clonotype with a few counts. The V gene is TRBV7-3, the J gene TRBJ2-3; D is undetermined. CDR1 is SGHTA and CDR2 is FQGTGA in the germline V gene. The CDR3 runs to 15 residues. V lost 3 bases and J 6 bases, leaving 16 bases between the germline ends. CDR3 residues: CASSFSPPRADTQYF. CDR3 DNA: TGTGCCAGCAGCTTCTCACCCCCTAGGGCGGATACGCAGTATTTT. The full variable domain, with the rest looked up from reference TRBV7-3 and TRBJ2-3, is GAGVSQTPSNKVTEKGKYVELRCDPISGHTALYWYRQSLGQGPEFLIYFQGTGAADDSGLPNDRFFAVRPEGSVSTLKIQRTERGDSAVYLCASSFSPPRADTQYFGPGTRLTVL.

The chain joins TRBV6-2 or TRBV6-3 to TRBJ1-5, with 11 bases matching TRBD1. The V gene's germline CDR1 is MNHEY and CDR2 SVGEGT. The CDR3 is made up of 16 amino acids. J lost 7 bases, V lost 0 bases, and 5 bases had no gene match. CDR3 sequence: CASSYSRGQGVQPQHF. Written as DNA, the CDR3 is TGTGCCAGCAGTTACTCGAGGGGACAGGGGGTCCAGCCCCAGCATTTT.

There are many counts of this clonotype. CDR3 in DNA: TGTGCCAGCAGTTACTCGAGGTCTCCTGGTCAGCCCCAGCATTTT. This gives the protein CASSYSRSPGQPQHF. The V gene is TRBV6-5, the J gene TRBJ1-5; unclear D gene. The CDR3 runs 15 residues. In germline, CDR1 is MNHEY, CDR2 SVGAGI. V was cut by 0 bases and J by 6 bases, with 12 bases left in between.